A selection of T cell receptor beta chains follows, all from one sample in a study of blood T cell repertoires in COVID-19. Produced via immunoSEQ multiplex PCR; TCRdb's table is partial and in-frame only. The sample lists about 270,000 clones; roughly 90% were seen once. Sequencing used PBMCs or T cells enriched from blood (not recorded which). The receptor source for this set is a woman in her 40s with acute COVID-19. The CDR3 runs from the conserved cysteine through the conserved F or W. Each record gives: CDR3 length, V gene, clone size, D gene, J gene, CDR3 protein, CDR3 DNA. The D gene is left open where the match is weak. Clone sizes are given selectively: once, few, many, or a class where the clone is expanded.

>14|TRBV5-1|NA|TRBD2|TRBJ2-5
CASNSGGLQETQYF
TGCGCCAGCAATAGCGGGGGGCTACAAGAGACCCAGTACTTC
>14|TRBV5-1|once|NA|TRBJ2-1
CASSLAGPYNEQFF
TGCGCCAGCAGCTTGGCAGGCCCCTACAATGAGCAGTTCTTC
>18|TRBV18|NA|NA|TRBJ1-5
CASSAQPPSTGNNQPQHF
TGTGCCAGCTCCGCACAGCCCCCATCTACAGGAAACAATCAGCCCCAGCATTTT
>13|TRBV24-1|NA|NA|TRBJ1-1
CATSRGENTEAFF
TGTGCCACCAGTCGGGGGGAGAACACTGAAGCTTTCTTT
>15|TRBV28|NA|TRBD1|TRBJ1-6
CASSRPQGAASPLHF
TGTGCCAGCAGTCGGCCACAGGGGGCAGCTTCACCCCTCCACTTT
>14|TRBV7-2|NA|TRBD1|TRBJ1-2
CASSWGAGQGGYTF
TGTGCCAGCAGCTGGGGGGCAGGACAGGGTGGCTACACCTTC
>13|TRBV5-1|NA|NA|TRBJ1-2
CASSLGTDYGYTF
TGCGCCAGCAGCTTGGGGACAGACTATGGCTACACCTTC
>16|TRBV2|NA|NA|TRBJ2-2
CASSDEGSRITGELFF
TGTGCCAGCAGTGATGAGGGCAGCCGTATCACCGGGGAGCTGTTTTTT
>15|TRBV18|few|TRBD1|TRBJ1-2
CASSPDQGAIYGYTF
TGTGCCAGCTCACCAGACCAGGGGGCAATTTATGGCTACACCTTC
>17|TRBV6-6|NA|TRBD1|TRBJ1-5
CASSPGTGIPSSQPQHF
TGTGCCAGCAGTCCCGGGACAGGGATCCCTAGTAGTCAGCCCCAGCATTTT
>13|TRBV14|NA|NA|TRBJ2-1
CASSPGRAPLQFF
TGTGCCAGCAGCCCCGGCAGGGCTCCCCTGCAGTTCTTC
>11|TRBV28|NA|NA|TRBJ2-7
CASRSGVEQYF
TGTGCCAGCAGGTCAGGGGTCGAGCAGTACTTC
>13|TRBV30|NA|TRBD1|TRBJ2-3
CAWSRDSMDTQYF
TGTGCCTGGAGTCGGGACAGTATGGATACGCAGTATTTT